This paragraph reports one TCR beta chain. No antigen is known for it. The data derive from a study of cytomegalovirus exposure and HLA in healthy donors. Study-wide context: Unique TCRs numbering some 93 million, obtained from HLA-typed donors, made up an early data release.

The study's findings and limits: It emerged from a later analysis that several of the most significant clusters appeared to be linked to common viral pathogens.

Primers included in the PCR were 60 Vbeta and 13 Jbeta primers. As handled by the study authors: Roughly 10 million shared chains were among approximately 87 million unique TCR beta chains counted in a later analysis. The protocol was immunoSEQ multiplex PCR, while the TCRdb copy is restricted to in-frame clones and leaves out a portion. The V and J calls and clone size come from that table; D and trimming were worked out from the DNA. The sample yields 90,000 to 140,000 clones, more than 60% seen once. The receptor comes from a male donor in good health and CMV-seronegative. The sequenced material came from PBMCs.

In nucleotides, the CDR3 is TGTGCCAGCAGCCAAGATTATCAGGATTCATGGACTGAAGCTTTCTTT. Protein product: CASSQDYQDSWTEAFF. The V gene is TRBV4-2, the J gene TRBJ1-1; D is ambiguous. Germline CDR1 and CDR2: LGHNA and YNFKEQ. V was shortened by 0 bases and J by 5 bases, with 16 bases between the two germline ends. The CDR3 consists of 16 residues.